The 9 T cell receptor beta chains listed next were all sequenced from one sample in a study of shared clonotypes between healthy human individuals. TCRdb keeps only in-frame clones here, not all; method: immunoSEQ multiplex PCR. Of approximately 2,300,000 clones listed, about 90% are singletons. The sequenced material came from naive CD4+ T cells from PBMCs. Sample subset: CD45RA+ positively selected. The source of these receptors is a man aged 18-30 years in good health. Some clones in this sample may be carry-over from other donors' samples.

The chain uses TRBV14 and TRBJ2-7; possible D gene TRBD2, 6 bases. V was shortened by 4 bases and J by 6 bases, with 16 bases between the two germline ends. The CDR3 runs 14 residues. The germline CDR1 and CDR2 sequences are SGHDN and FVKESK. CDR3 amino acids: CASSPTGTGGEQYF. The CDR3 DNA follows: TGTGCCAGCAGCCCTACGGGCACCGGGGGCGAGCAGTACTTC.

The chain recombines TRBV6-5 with TRBJ2-7; D unresolved. The CDR3 sequence is 14 residues long. Germline V lookup: CDR1 MNHEY, CDR2 SVGAGI. The V end lost 0 bases, the J end lost 3 bases, and 9 bases lay between the germline ends. The DNA for the CDR3 is TGTGCCAGCAGTTACTCTCAGGTTCTCTACGAGCAGTACTTC. It yields the protein CASSYSQVLYEQYF.

The chain employs TRBV19 and TRBJ1-2; D unresolved. Trimming stripped 7 bases from V and 6 bases from J, with 15 bases between. Germline V CDR1 and CDR2: LNHDA, SQIVND (reference sequence). The CDR3 runs to 13 residues. The chain's CDR3 is CASTSVRGNGYTF. CDR3 sequence (DNA): TGTGCCAGTACCTCGGTTCGGGGAAATGGCTACACCTTC.

V is TRBV18 and J is TRBJ1-1; tentative D call: TRBD1 (5 bases). Deletions cut 0 bases from V and 1 base from J, with 12 bases between. The germline V gene encodes CDR1 KGHSH and CDR2 LQKENI. The CDR3 is 16 residues long. In DNA form, the CDR3 reads TGTGCCAGCTCACCACCTTGGGGGGGAGGGAACACTGAAGCTTTCTTT. Translated: CASSPPWGGGNTEAFF.

This chain joins TRBV4-2 and TRBJ2-2; TRBD1 or TRBD2 may be the D gene (5 bases each). CDR3 length equals 16 residues. Per germline, CDR1 LGHNA and CDR2 YNFKEQ. The V end lost 4 bases, the J end lost 1 base, and 13 bases lay between the germline ends. DNA of the CDR3: TGTGCCAGCAGCCCCCTCGGGGCCCTGAACACCGGGGAGCTGTTTTTT. Residues: CASSPLGALNTGELFF.

The rearrangement uses TRBV28 and TRBJ1-1; weak D call: TRBD1 (6 bases). There are 15 residues in the CDR3. Germline V gene data show CDR1 as MDHEN and CDR2 as SYDVKM. Trimming removed 5 bases from V and 4 bases from J, with 17 bases in between. The CDR3 DNA reads as TGTGCCAGCAGTGTACCCGGGCAAGGGGGCACTGAAGCTTTCTTT. Translated: CASSVPGQGGTEAFF.

The V and J genes are TRBV29-1 and TRBJ2-1, with 8 bases identical to TRBD1. The germline gives CDR1 SQVTM, CDR2 ANQGSEA. CDR3 length: 12 amino acids. Losses at the gene ends were 7 bases for V and 9 bases for J; bases not matched to a gene: 8. This CDR3 reads CSATGQGGEQFF. The DNA for the CDR3 is TGCAGCGCTACTGGACAGGGAGGTGAGCAGTTCTTC.

About this clone: Other nucleotide sequences in the sample specify the same CDR3. The chain has TRBV5-1 and TRBJ2-5; 10 nucleotides align to TRBD1. The CDR3 is 15 residues long. Losses at the gene ends were 0 bases for V and 1 base for J; bases not matched to a gene: 0. Germline-derived CDR1 and CDR2 are SGHRS and YFSETQ. The CDR3 bases are TGCGCCAGCAGCTTGGGGACAGGGGGCCAAGAGACCCAGTACTTC. Translating gives CASSLGTGGQETQYF.

The J gene is TRBJ2-1, the V gene TRBV5-1; 8 bases are shared with TRBD2. The germline gives CDR1 SGHRS, CDR2 YFSETQ. This CDR3 contains 15 residues. Germline trimming cut 4 bases from V and 3 bases from J; bases unmatched to any gene: 6. CDR3 amino acids: CASSAAGAFYNEQFF. Here the CDR3 DNA reads TGCGCCAGCAGCGCAGCGGGAGCGTTCTACAATGAGCAGTTCTTC.